The 22 T cell receptor beta chains listed next were all sequenced from one sample in a study of blood T cell repertoires in COVID-19. Method: immunoSEQ multiplex PCR; TCRdb's copy keeps in-frame clones and lacks some. Among a few hundred thousand clones listed, about 87% were seen once. The sequencing sample was made of peripheral blood. These receptors all stem from a woman aged 70-85 years with COVID-19, enrolled during active disease.

The V call is TRBV7-2, the J call TRBJ2-7; 7 bases match TRBD2. Trimming removed 5 bases from V and 3 bases from J; junction bases left unmatched: 4. The CDR3 runs 13 residues. Germline loops: CDR1 SGHTA, CDR2 FQGNSA. The CDR3 loop is CASSPSGGYEQYF. The CDR3 DNA reads as TGTGCCAGCAGCCCATCGGGAGGCTACGAGCAGTACTTC.

The rearrangement joins TRBV3-1 (or the pseudogene TRBV3-2) to TRBJ2-1, with 13 bases aligning to TRBD2. This CDR3 is built from 18 residues. From germline, CDR1 is LGHDT and CDR2 YNNKEL (reference sequence). V lost 0 bases to trimming and J lost 4 bases; unmatched junction nucleotides: 6. As DNA, the CDR3 is TGTGCCAGCAGCCAAGAAATGCCGGGACTAGCGGGATACAATGAGCAGTTCTTC. Translating it yields CASSQEMPGLAGYNEQFF.

The gene calls are TRBV19 and TRBJ1-3; D is unclear. From germline, CDR1 is LNHDA and CDR2 SQIVND (reference sequence). The CDR3 contains 16 residues. Trimming took 4 bases from V and 0 from J, leaving 13 bases between them. In DNA, the CDR3 is TGTGCCAGTAGTACCCGAGGGCAGCGCTCTGGAAACACCATATATTTT. Translation gives CASSTRGQRSGNTIYF.

Here the CDR3 reads CASSITSGSPDTQYF. For the CDR3, the DNA is TGCGCCAGCAGCATAACTAGCGGGAGCCCAGATACGCAGTATTTT. The chain recombines TRBV5-1 with TRBJ2-3; 11 bases align to TRBD2. This CDR3 contains 15 residues. After removal of 4 bases from V and 4 bases from J, the junction contained 5 bases not matched to a gene. Germline V gives CDR1 SGHRS, CDR2 YFSETQ.

V and J are TRBV11-3 and TRBJ2-4; no clear D. Trimming cost V 5 bases and J 10 bases, with 12 bases left between them. The CDR3 runs 12 residues. The germline gives CDR1 SGHNT, CDR2 YENEEA. The CDR3 sequence is CASSLGSSIQYF. CDR3 coding DNA: TGTGCCAGCAGCCTAGGTTCCTCGATTCAGTACTTC.

The V and J genes are TRBV5-1 and TRBJ2-3, with a tentative D call TRBD2 (6 bases). CDR1 SGHRS and CDR2 YFSETQ come from the germline V gene. V was cut by 5 bases and J by 2 bases, with 21 bases left in between. The CDR3 totals 17 residues. The CDR3, as DNA: TGCGCCAGCAGGAGCCTAACCGGGACTCCGGCCACAGATACGCAGTATTTT. Translation: CASRSLTGTPATDTQYF.

Worth noting for this clone: Other DNA sequences within the sample encode an identical CDR3. The chain recombines TRBV27 with TRBJ1-5, with D uncertain. Germline V gives CDR1 MNHEY, CDR2 SMNVEV (reference sequence). The CDR3 contains 12 residues. Trimming cost V 4 bases and J 4 bases, with 5 bases left between them. The CDR3 coding sequence is TGTGCCAGCAGTTCGGGGAATCAGCCCCAGCATTTT. It translates to CASSSGNQPQHF.

The rearrangement joins TRBV4-3 to TRBJ2-1; 8 bases align to TRBD2. The CDR3 is 16 residues long. V was pared by 0 bases and J by 7 bases, with 8 bases of the junction left unmatched. Per germline, CDR1 LGHNA and CDR2 YSLEER. CDR3: CASSQDLGLASNEQFF. CDR3 DNA sequence: TGCGCCAGCAGCCAAGATCTCGGACTAGCAAGTAATGAGCAGTTCTTC.

The chain links TRBV11-1 to TRBJ2-1, with 9 bases fitting TRBD1. The trim removed 5 bases at V and 5 bases at J, leaving 4 bases unmatched. The germline gives CDR1 SGHAT, CDR2 FQDESV (reference sequence). The CDR3 is made up of 14 amino acids. CDR3 nucleotides: TGTGCCAGCAGCCCCGGACAGGGGAACAATGAGCAGTTCTTC. It is translated as CASSPGQGNNEQFF.

The gene calls are TRBV24-1 and TRBJ1-5; weak D call: TRBD1 (6 bases). CDR1 is KGHDR and CDR2 is SFDVKD in the germline V gene. This CDR3 has 15 residues. The V and J ends lost 3 bases and 5 bases respectively, with 13 bases between them. This CDR3 reads CATSDTGMGDQPQHF. CDR3 in DNA: TGTGCCACCAGTGATACAGGGATGGGGGATCAGCCCCAGCATTTT.

The gene calls are TRBV28 and TRBJ2-7; D is uncertain. The CDR3 is 11 residues long. The germline V gene has CDR1 MDHEN and CDR2 SYDVKM. V was clipped by 10 bases and J by 4 bases, with 11 bases between them. The CDR3 sequence is CATQALYEQYF. Here the CDR3 DNA reads TGTGCCACCCAGGCCCTTTACGAGCAGTACTTC.

This rearrangement joins TRBV30 to TRBJ2-1; the match to TRBD1 covers 9 bases. This CDR3 comprises 15 residues. Looked up from germline, CDR1 is GTSNPN and CDR2 is SVGIG (reference sequence). The V segment lost 5 bases and the J segment 2 bases; nucleotides outside the gene matches: 7. CDR3 nucleotides: TGTGCCTGGGGATCGGGACAGGGCGCCTACAATGAGCAGTTCTTC. The encoded protein is CAWGSGQGAYNEQFF.

This rearrangement joins TRBV7-2 to TRBJ1-1, with no clear D. Between the trimmed V and J ends, which lost 4 bases and 3 bases, there was a span of 9 bases. Looked up from germline, CDR1 is SGHTA and CDR2 is FQGNSA. The CDR3 runs 13 residues. The CDR3 protein is CASSSKRDTEAFF. The CDR3 DNA sequence: TGTGCCAGCAGCTCAAAACGGGACACTGAAGCTTTCTTT.

The gene calls are TRBV28 and TRBJ1-1, with 7 bases matching TRBD1. The J segment lost 6 bases and the V segment lost 6 bases, leaving 10 bases of the junction unmatched. The CDR3 is 14 residues long. Germline V gives CDR1 MDHEN, CDR2 SYDVKM. This chain's CDR3 is CASSPTGLKAEAFF. CDR3 DNA: TGTGCCAGCAGCCCGACAGGGCTTAAGGCTGAAGCTTTCTTT.

V is TRBV6-5 and J is TRBJ1-2, with 9 bases matching TRBD1. Germline V lookup: CDR1 MNHEY, CDR2 SVGAGI. J was trimmed by 2 bases and V by 3 bases; bases with no gene match: 4. The CDR3 consists of 15 residues. The CDR3 DNA reads as TGTGCCAGCAGTTATAGCGGACAGGGGAACTATGGCTACACCTTC. Amino acids: CASSYSGQGNYGYTF.

This chain joins TRBV29-1 and TRBJ1-1; D is perhaps TRBD1 (6 bases). Germline V CDR1 and CDR2: SQVTM, ANQGSEA. The CDR3 length is 12 residues. The ends were cut back, 8 bases at V and 3 bases at J, with 13 bases in the middle. CDR3 protein: CSPTGPDTEAFF. DNA of the CDR3: TGCAGCCCAACAGGGCCGGACACTGAAGCTTTCTTT. Combining the CDR3 with reference TRBV29-1 and TRBJ1-1 gives the whole variable domain SAVISQKPSRDICQRGTSLTIQCQVDSQVTMMFWYRQQPGQSLTLIATANQGSEATYESGFVIDKFPISRPNLTFSTLTVSNMSPEDSSIYLCSPTGPDTEAFFGQGTRLTVV.

The rearrangement uses TRBV19 and TRBJ2-7; 9 nucleotides match TRBD2. The CDR3 extends over 14 amino acids. The junction had 5 bases not matched to a gene; V was cut back by 6 bases and J by 2 bases. Germline V gene data show CDR1 as LNHDA and CDR2 as SQIVND (reference sequence). CDR3 bases: TGTGCCAGTAGGACTAGCGGACCTCCCTACGAGCAGTACTTC. The encoded protein is CASRTSGPPYEQYF.

The chain joins TRBV4-3 to TRBJ2-5, with 9 bases fitting TRBD1. With V trimmed by 1 base and J by 1 base, 4 bases remained unmatched. Germline-derived CDR1 and CDR2 are LGHNA and YSLEER. The CDR3 has 16 residues. Here the CDR3 reads CASSQGPGQGQETQYF. CDR3 in DNA: TGCGCCAGCAGCCAAGGGCCGGGACAGGGCCAAGAGACCCAGTACTTC.

This clone has only one observation. Other DNA sequences within the sample encode an identical CDR3. The chain employs TRBV5-5 and TRBJ1-2; 8 nucleotides align to TRBD1. With 0 bases clipped from V and 4 bases from J, the junction kept 2 bases outside the gene matches. Germline CDR1 SGHKS, CDR2 YYEKEE (reference sequence). CDR3 length: 14 amino acids. CDR3 in amino acids: CASSLGTGIYGYTF. Here the CDR3 DNA reads TGTGCCAGCAGCTTGGGGACAGGGATCTATGGCTACACCTTC.

This chain uses TRBV10-2 with TRBJ2-7, with a weak D call TRBD1 (6 bases). The CDR3 extends over 13 amino acids. With 5 bases removed from V and 2 bases from J, the gap between germline ends came to 10 bases. Per germline, CDR1 WSHSY and CDR2 SAAADI. The CDR3, as DNA: TGCGCCAGCAGTTCGCAGGGGACCTACGAGCAGTACTTC. Residues: CASSSQGTYEQYF.

In this sample, this clone turned up a few times. The V and J genes are TRBV5-1 and TRBJ1-1; D gene uncertain. The CDR3 runs 13 residues. Germline V CDR1 and CDR2: SGHRS, YFSETQ. The V and J ends lost 4 bases and 4 bases respectively, with 11 bases between them. CDR3 residues: CASSNPTGTEAFF. CDR3 nucleotide sequence: TGCGCCAGCAGCAACCCCACGGGCACTGAAGCTTTCTTT.

The V gene is TRBV9, the J gene TRBJ2-5, with D maybe TRBD2 (6 bases). CDR3 length: 15 residues. CDR1 is SGDLS and CDR2 is YYNGEE in the germline V gene. V was cut by 0 bases and J by 5 bases, with 14 bases left in between. The CDR3 here is CASSVVGGAGETQYF. The CDR3 DNA is TGTGCCAGCAGCGTAGTCGGGGGAGCAGGGGAGACCCAGTACTTC. Full variable domain (missing parts from reference TRBV9 and TRBJ2-5): DSGVTQTPKHLITATGQRVTLRCSPRSGDLSVYWYQQSLDQGLQFLIQYYNGEERAKGNILERFSAQQFPDLHSELNLSSLELGDSALYFCASSVVGGAGETQYFGPGTRLLVL.